What follows are 15 T cell receptor beta chains derived from one specimen sequenced in a study of CD8+ T cells in alopecia areata. Isolated RNA was reverse transcribed into cDNA used as the sequencing template. Libraries were prepared by immunoSEQ multiplex PCR; TCRdb keeps only in-frame clonotypes and omits some of them. In the table there are 200,000 to 250,000 clones, 50% to 75% of which are singletons. Stated treatment: oral pan-JAK inhibitor, 5-10 mg twice daily. The sample in question was CD4+ T cells sorted from blood, obtained at week 4, from a patient treated with tofacitinib. The origin of the receptors is a human donor with alopecia areata.

This clone was seen a single time. The CDR3 DNA reads TGTGCCTGGAGCCTCGGGGGGAGGTACCAAGAGACCCAGTACTTC. It specifies CAWSLGGRYQETQYF. The chain carries TRBV30 and TRBJ2-5; 7 nucleotides match TRBD2. The V gene end was trimmed by 3 bases and the J gene end by 0 bases; junction bases not matched to a gene: 7. Germline CDR1 reads GTSNPN; CDR2 reads SVGIG (reference sequence). The CDR3 has 15 residues.

This clone came up a few times. The V gene is TRBV13, the J gene TRBJ1-1; D is perhaps TRBD1 (5 bases). Trimming cost V 3 bases and J 0 bases, with 8 bases left between them. The CDR3 consists of 14 residues. Germline CDR1 is PRHDT and CDR2 is FYEKMQ (reference sequence). The CDR3 bases are TGTGCCAGCAGCTTGGGACGGGTGAACACTGAAGCTTTCTTT. Translation: CASSLGRVNTEAFF.

The chain employs TRBV29-1 and TRBJ1-2, with a weak D call TRBD1 (6 bases). The V end was cut by 6 bases, the J end by 8 bases, with 10 bases between. Germline V lookup: CDR1 SQVTM, CDR2 ANQGSEA. The CDR3 sequence is 10 residues long. CDR3 loop: CSVGGRGYTF. DNA of the CDR3: TGCAGCGTAGGGGGTCGGGGCTACACCTTC.

This clone came up a few times. The CDR3 loop is CASSQDWAGLGDEQFF. CDR3 coding DNA: TGCGCCAGCAGCCAAGATTGGGCAGGTCTGGGGGATGAGCAGTTCTTC. The gene calls are TRBV4-3 and TRBJ2-1, with D perhaps TRBD1 or TRBD2 (5 bases each). The germline V gene encodes CDR1 LGHNA and CDR2 YSLEER. The CDR3 loop spans 16 amino acids. Trimming took off 0 bases at V and 8 bases at J, with 17 bases between the two ends.

This chain joins TRBV7-9 and TRBJ1-1; 7 bases align to TRBD1. In germline, CDR1 is SEHNR, CDR2 FQNEAQ (reference sequence). Unmatched junction bases numbered 10, after V lost 3 bases and J lost 0 bases. The CDR3 loop spans 17 amino acids. The CDR3 nucleotides are TGTGCCAGCAGCTTGGGGCTGGGAGGGGGCATGAACACTGAAGCTTTCTTT. Its translation: CASSLGLGGGMNTEAFF.

The gene calls are TRBV20-1 and TRBJ1-1; tentative D call: TRBD1 (5 bases). The CDR3 is made up of 11 amino acids. CDR1 is DFQATT, CDR2 SNEGSKA, per germline (reference sequence). CDR3 sequence (DNA): TGCGGGACCGTCAGGGTCGCTGAAGCTTTCTTT. It encodes CGTVRVAEAFF.

The CDR3 DNA sequence: TGTGCCTCCGGACAGGGGAACATTCAGTACTTC. Encoded protein: CASGQGNIQYF. The V call is TRBV10-3, the J call TRBJ2-4, with TRBD1 matching 9 bases. Germline CDR1 reads ENHRY; CDR2 reads SYGVKD. V lost 11 bases, J lost 7 bases, and 3 bases stayed unmatched. The CDR3 is 11 amino acids.

J is TRBJ2-2 and V is TRBV29-1; perhaps D is TRBD1 or TRBD2 (5 bases each). Trimming removed 4 bases at V and 4 bases at J, with 10 bases between. Germline V gene data show CDR1 as SQVTM and CDR2 as ANQGSEA. The length of the CDR3 is 13 residues. CDR3 nucleotides: TGCAGCGTTGGAGGGGACGGCACCGGGGAGCTGTTTTTT. Amino acid sequence: CSVGGDGTGELFF.

The rearrangement links TRBV2 to TRBJ1-6; weak D call: TRBD1 (6 bases). Looked up from germline, CDR1 is SNHLY and CDR2 is FYNNEI. Trimming left V 7 bases short and J 0 bases short, with 13 bases between. The CDR3 extends over 16 amino acids. The chain's CDR3 is CASIIDRSSYNSPLHF. The CDR3 DNA reads TGTGCCAGCATTATAGACAGGAGCTCCTATAATTCACCCCTCCACTTT.

The chain links TRBV7-2 to TRBJ1-1, with 9 bases fitting TRBD1. The V and J ends lost 3 bases and 4 bases, in that order; junction bases with no gene match: 6. Germline-derived CDR1 and CDR2 are SGHTA and FQGNSA. There are 15 residues in the CDR3. CDR3 amino acids: CASSFSGQGGTEAFF. CDR3 in DNA: TGTGCCAGCAGCTTTTCGGGACAGGGAGGCACTGAAGCTTTCTTT.

The rearrangement joins TRBV7-2 to TRBJ2-3; 13 bases are a match to TRBD2. V lost 2 bases, J lost 6 bases, and 8 bases stayed unmatched. Germline V CDR1 and CDR2: SGHTA, FQGNSA. This CDR3 has 17 amino acids. The CDR3 protein is CASSLPTSGGASDTQYF. The CDR3 nucleotides are TGTGCCAGCAGCTTACCCACTAGCGGGGGGGCATCGGATACGCAGTATTTT.

The chain carries TRBV6-5 and TRBJ1-6, with D unresolved. Trimming pared 6 bases from V and 0 bases from J, leaving 6 bases between. The CDR3 has 14 amino acids. Germline CDR1 MNHEY, CDR2 SVGAGI. CDR3 sequence: CASRGSSYNSPLHF. The CDR3 DNA follows: TGTGCCAGCAGGGGCAGCTCCTATAATTCACCCCTCCACTTT.

The chain links TRBV7-2 to TRBJ2-3, with 7 bases identical to TRBD2. The V gene end was trimmed by 6 bases and the J gene end by 7 bases; junction bases not matched to a gene: 10. Germline V gives CDR1 SGHTA, CDR2 FQGNSA. The CDR3 runs to 14 residues. The CDR3 nucleotides are TGTGCCAGCAGGGGGGGGTCACAGCTTAATACGCAGTATTTT. Translating gives CASRGGSQLNTQYF.

This clone has just a few counts. CDR3 DNA sequence: TGCAGCGCCGAGGTGGTCAGCACAGATACGCAGTATTTT. Its translation: CSAEVVSTDTQYF. This sequence joins TRBV29-1 and TRBJ2-3; D is uncertain. CDR1 is SQVTM and CDR2 is ANQGSEA in the germline V gene. Trimming took 7 bases from V and 0 from J, leaving 11 bases between them. This CDR3 is built from 13 residues.

As DNA, the CDR3 is TGTGCCAGCAGTGAACCCGGTACACTCGCAGCGTACGAGCAGTACTTC. Translated, it gives CASSEPGTLAAYEQYF. This chain joins TRBV25-1 and TRBJ2-7; the D is unclear. The CDR3 contains 16 residues. Germline V gene lookup returns CDR1 MGHDK and CDR2 SYGVNS. Trimming left V 2 bases short and J 4 bases short, with 18 bases between.